This T cell receptor (beta chain) was sequenced during a study of cytomegalovirus exposure and HLA in healthy donors. For the study at large: Of some 410 genotyped donors, around 86% grouped in the Caucasian-associated ancestry cluster.

There are 16 residues in the CDR3. The V end lost 2 bases, the J end lost 2 bases, and 13 bases lay between the germline ends. Germline V lookup: CDR1 SGHRS, CDR2 YFSETQ. The primer mix had 60 Vbeta and 13 Jbeta primers. Profiled with immunoSEQ multiplex PCR; TCRdb holds only in-frame clones, not every one. The sample contains around 190,000 clones, 60% to 85% of which appear only once. General study results and limits: Across donors, most TCRs were seen rarely, yet some public ones were widespread. A later analysis appeared to link common viral pathogens to several of the most significant clusters.

Comments on this clone: Antigen: not known.

The origin of this receptor is a young woman in good health and CMV-seronegative. The sequencing sample was made of PBMCs. V gene TRBV5-1 combines with J gene TRBJ1-4; D ambiguous. The DNA for the CDR3 is TGCGCCAGCAGCTTAGGAGGGTTTGAGACTAATGAAAAACTGTTTTTT. As protein: CASSLGGFETNEKLFF.